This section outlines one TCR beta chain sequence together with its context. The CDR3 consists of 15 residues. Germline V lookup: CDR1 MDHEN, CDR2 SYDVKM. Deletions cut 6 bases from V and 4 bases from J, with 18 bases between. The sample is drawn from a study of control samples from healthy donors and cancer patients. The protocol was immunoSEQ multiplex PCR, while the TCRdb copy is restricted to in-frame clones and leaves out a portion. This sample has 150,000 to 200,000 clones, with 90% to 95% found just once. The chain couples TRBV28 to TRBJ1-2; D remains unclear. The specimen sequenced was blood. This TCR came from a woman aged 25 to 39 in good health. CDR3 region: CASRVRLGSGYGYTF. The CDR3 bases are TGTGCCAGCAGGGTGAGGTTAGGGAGCGGCTATGGCTACACCTTC.